The 21 T cell receptor beta chains reported below all come from one sample, sequenced in a study of T cell repertoires in cytomegalovirus infection. These receptors have no identified antigens. TCRdb reprocessed the reads via MiXCR and lists one record per CDR3 protein. The sample records 550,000 to 700,000 distinct CDR3 sequences, 40% being singletons. Specimen: cultured PBMCs, collected from culture after CMV antigen stimulation. The origin of the receptors is a human donor in good health (CMV status not recorded). Some clones in this sample may be carry-over from other donors' samples.

The table lists this clonotype with a few counts. The chain combines TRBV6-1 with TRBJ1-5; D call uncertain. V was pared by 8 bases and J by 0 bases, with 5 bases between. CDR1 and CDR2 from the germline V gene are MNHNS and SASEGT. The CDR3 totals 12 residues. The CDR3 DNA reads as TGTGCCAGCTGTCTTAGCAATCAGCCCCAGCATTTT. Translating gives CASCLSNQPQHF.

V gene TRBV15 combines with J gene TRBJ1-1; D not resolved. The CDR3 loop spans 14 amino acids. Trimming pared 3 bases from V and 1 base from J, leaving 9 bases between. Germline V gives CDR1 LNHNV, CDR2 YYDKDF (reference sequence). The CDR3 protein is CATSRFRRNTEAFF. Here the CDR3 DNA reads TGTGCCACCAGCAGGTTCCGGAGGAACACTGAAGCTTTCTTT. Combining the CDR3 with reference TRBV15 and TRBJ1-1 gives the whole variable domain DAMVIQNPRYQVTQFGKPVTLSCSQTLNHNVMYWYQQKSSQAPKLLFHYYDKDFNNEADTPDNFQSRRPNTSFCFLDIRSPGLGDTAMYLCATSRFRRNTEAFFGQGTRLTVV.

This clonotype occurred a few times. V usage is TRBV6-5 and J usage is TRBJ2-3; the D gene is possibly TRBD2 (6 bases). V shed 5 bases and J shed 2 bases, with 11 bases lying between them. Germline V gives CDR1 MNHEY, CDR2 SVGAGI. This CDR3 region has 14 residues. The CDR3 DNA reads as TGTGCCAGCAGTGCGGGACTTACCACAGATACGCAGTATTTT. It specifies CASSAGLTTDTQYF.

The chain employs TRBV12-3 or TRBV12-4 and TRBJ1-3; TRBD1 matches 8 bases. Germline trimming cut 7 bases from V and 1 base from J; bases unmatched to any gene: 3. The CDR3 loop spans 14 amino acids. The CDR3 region is CASTRTGSGNTIYF. CDR3 coding DNA: TGTGCCAGCACCCGGACAGGGTCTGGAAACACCATATATTTT.

V and J are TRBV4-3 and TRBJ2-3; D is uncertain. Germline CDR1 and CDR2: LGHNA and YSLEER. The ends were cut back, 0 bases at V and 2 bases at J, with 9 bases in the middle. CDR3 length: 15 amino acids. The CDR3, as DNA: TGCGCCAGCAGCCAAGAGTGGAGCGTCACAGATACGCAGTATTTT. It specifies CASSQEWSVTDTQYF.

V is TRBV9 and J is TRBJ1-4, with 8 bases lining up with TRBD1. V was clipped by 4 bases and J by 6 bases; unmatched bases: 11. CDR1 SGDLS and CDR2 YYNGEE come from the germline V gene. The CDR3 has 16 amino acids. CDR3 region: CASSPRLQGGYEKLFF. DNA of the CDR3: TGTGCCAGCAGCCCCCGTCTACAGGGGGGATATGAAAAACTGTTTTTT.

V and J are TRBV5-4 and TRBJ2-1; possible D gene TRBD1, 6 bases. The CDR3 is 13 amino acids. V was pared by 4 bases and J by 12 bases, with 17 bases between. Germline loops: CDR1 SGHNT, CDR2 YYREEE (reference sequence). The CDR3 bases are TGTGCCAGCAGCAAAGACAGGAATTCCCCGCAGTTCTTC. Translated: CASSKDRNSPQFF. Supplemented by reference TRBV5-4 and TRBJ2-1, the full variable domain reads ETGVTQSPTHLIKTRGQQVTLRCSSQSGHNTVSWYQQALGQGPQFIFQYYREEENGRGNFPPRFSGLQFPNYSSELNVNALELDDSALYLCASSKDRNSPQFFGPGTRLTVL.

There are a few counts of this clonotype. The gene calls are TRBV12-5 and TRBJ2-1; TRBD1 or TRBD2 may be the D gene (6 bases each). V lost 0 bases and J 7 bases, leaving 19 bases between the germline ends. The germline CDR1 and CDR2 sequences are LGHNT and FRNRAP. This CDR3 comprises 17 residues. The DNA of the CDR3 is TGTGCTAGTGGTTTGGTACAAGGTGAGGGGGGCCGGAATGAGCAGTTCTTC. Protein: CASGLVQGEGGRNEQFF.

This clonotype was observed a few times. As DNA, the CDR3 is TGTGCCAGCAGTGCCCGAGGGGCCCAGCATTTT. Translated: CASSARGAQHF. The chain carries TRBV6-6 and TRBJ1-5; D is perhaps TRBD1 (5 bases). Germline V gene lookup returns CDR1 MNHNY and CDR2 SVGAGI (reference sequence). V dropped 5 bases and J dropped 11 bases, with 10 bases sitting between them. The CDR3 runs to 11 residues.

This chain connects TRBV11-3 to TRBJ1-2; TRBD1 matches at 8 bases. The CDR3 is 17 residues long. The germline gives CDR1 SGHNT, CDR2 YENEEA. J gave up 3 bases and V 2 bases, and 11 bases lay outside the gene matches. In DNA form, the CDR3 reads TGTGCCAGCAGCTTACCACTTCGGACAGGGTTTTACTATGGCTACACCTTC. Encoded protein: CASSLPLRTGFYYGYTF.

The rearrangement links TRBV5-4 to TRBJ2-1; 7 nucleotides align to TRBD2. The junction had 4 bases not matched to a gene; V was cut back by 0 bases and J by 1 base. The CDR3 length is 16 residues. Germline-derived CDR1 and CDR2 are SGHNT and YYREEE (reference sequence). CDR3 bases: TGTGCCAGCAGCTTGGCCAGCGGGATATCCTACAATGAGCAGTTCTTC. This sequence encodes CASSLASGISYNEQFF.

The rearrangement uses TRBV12-3 or TRBV12-4 and TRBJ1-2; 8 positions agree with TRBD1. J lost 8 bases, V lost 3 bases, and 5 bases had no gene match. The CDR3 is made up of 13 amino acids. The CDR3 region has the DNA TGTGCCAGCAGTTTCCAGGGGGCGATAGGCTACACCTTC. Its translation is CASSFQGAIGYTF.

This clonotype appeared a few times. The rearrangement uses TRBV11-2 and TRBJ2-7; perhaps TRBD1 as D (6 bases). Germline V gene lookup returns CDR1 SGHAT and CDR2 FQNNGV. The germline V and J ends were trimmed by 2 bases and 4 bases, with 21 bases remaining between them. The CDR3 runs to 17 residues. The CDR3 loop reads CASSLIGHRERLYEQYF. The CDR3 coding sequence is TGTGCCAGCAGCTTAATTGGACACAGGGAACGGTTGTACGAGCAGTACTTC.

This CDR3 reads CASSLAPQPQHF. Written as DNA, the CDR3 is TGTGCCAGCAGTTTAGCCCCTCAGCCCCAGCATTTT. This chain joins TRBV12-3 or TRBV12-4 and TRBJ1-5; D is uncertain. Between the trimmed V and J ends, which lost 0 bases and 6 bases, there was a span of 3 bases. This CDR3 contains 12 residues.

V and J are TRBV6-1 and TRBJ2-1; TRBD2 is a possible D gene (6 bases). V was trimmed by 6 bases and J by 2 bases, leaving 14 bases between them. From germline, CDR1 is MNHNS and CDR2 SASEGT. CDR3 length equals 15 residues. The CDR3 spells CASSLILAPYNEQFF. CDR3 nucleotide sequence: TGTGCCAGCAGCCTGATACTAGCCCCCTACAATGAGCAGTTCTTC.

This CDR3 is CASSHFSDTENYGYTF. For the CDR3, the DNA is TGTGCCAGCAGCCATTTCTCGGACACTGAAAACTATGGCTACACCTTC. This chain uses TRBV4-2 with TRBJ1-2; possibly TRBD1 for D (5 bases). Between the trimmed V and J ends, which lost 3 bases and 2 bases, there was a span of 16 bases. This CDR3 is built from 16 residues. CDR1 LGHNA and CDR2 YNFKEQ come from the germline V gene.

V is TRBV7-9 and J is TRBJ2-1, with 10 bases aligning to TRBD2. This CDR3 has 15 amino acids. The junction had 5 bases not matched to a gene; V was cut back by 4 bases and J by 5 bases. Germline V lookup: CDR1 SEHNR, CDR2 FQNEAQ (reference sequence). Here the CDR3 DNA reads TGTGCCAGCAGCTCCGGACTAGCGGTTAACAATGAGCAGTTCTTC. Amino acid sequence: CASSSGLAVNNEQFF.

The chain links TRBV19 to TRBJ1-2, with D maybe TRBD1 (6 bases). CDR1 LNHDA and CDR2 SQIVND come from the germline V gene (reference sequence). CDR3 size: 16 residues. The V end lost 2 bases, the J end lost 3 bases, and 16 bases lay between the germline ends. The CDR3 DNA sequence: TGTGCCAGTAGTATATTTCCTGACCGACAGGACTATGGCTACACCTTC. This sequence encodes CASSIFPDRQDYGYTF. Looking up the rest from reference TRBV19 and TRBJ1-2 gives the full variable domain: DGGITQSPKYLFRKEGQNVTLSCEQNLNHDAMYWYRQDPGQGLRLIYYSQIVNDFQKGDIAEGYSVSREKKESFPLTVTSAQKNPTAFYLCASSIFPDRQDYGYTFGSGTRLTVV.

The chain joins TRBV5-5 to TRBJ2-7; 7 bases are a match to TRBD2. J lost 5 bases, V lost 0 bases, and 8 bases had no gene match. Germline CDR1 and CDR2: SGHKS and YYEKEE (reference sequence). The CDR3 spans 15 residues. The CDR3 DNA sequence: TGTGCCAGCAGCTTGGGGCTAGCGGTCTCAGACGAGCAGTACTTC. Its translation is CASSLGLAVSDEQYF.

This clonotype was found once. The chain couples TRBV2 to TRBJ2-3; D uncertain. The CDR3 consists of 13 residues. Germline V gene data show CDR1 as SNHLY and CDR2 as FYNNEI. Deletions cut 6 bases from V and 1 base from J, with 8 bases between. In nucleotides, the CDR3 is TGTGCCAGCAGACGGCAGGGCACAGATACGCAGTATTTT. This translates into CASRRQGTDTQYF.

The chain joins TRBV2 to TRBJ1-4; the match to TRBD1 covers 9 bases. This CDR3 has 17 residues. The trim removed 6 bases at V and 0 bases at J, leaving 8 bases unmatched. Per the germline V gene, CDR1 is SNHLY and CDR2 is FYNNEI. The CDR3, as DNA: TGTGCCAGCAGATTGACAGGGGGAATTGCAACTAATGAAAAACTGTTTTTT. This codes for CASRLTGGIATNEKLFF.